This TCR beta chain was identified in a study of OX40 agonist ivuxolimab in advanced cancers. Study context: With ivuxolimab, an agonistic anti-OX40 (CD134) antibody, patients were treated. Findings of the study overall: Some patients without response likewise showed low normalized clonal expansion. The investigators did not determine what antigen specificity the expanded peripheral T cells had. The CD4+ and CD8+ T cells in the blood had expanded clonally by week 6 at 0.1 to 3.0 mg/kg.

Concerning this clone itself: Its specificity is unknown.

Method: immunoSEQ multiplex PCR; TCRdb's copy keeps in-frame clones and lacks some. This table has about 150,000 clones, roughly 91% appearing once. Trimming pared 7 bases from V and 3 bases from J, leaving 15 bases between. The germline CDR1 and CDR2 sequences are MNHEY and SVGAGI. The CDR3 is made up of 14 amino acids. Sequencing used CD4+ or CD8+ T cells sorted from blood, obtained in a trial of the OX40 agonist ivuxolimab. The chain couples TRBV6-5 to TRBJ1-1; D unresolved. This receptor was taken from an adult with an advanced solid tumor such as melanoma, head and neck, liver or kidney cancer. The CDR3 is CASNPEGGDTEAFF. The CDR3 DNA is TGTGCCAGCAACCCTGAGGGTGGAGACACTGAAGCTTTCTTT.